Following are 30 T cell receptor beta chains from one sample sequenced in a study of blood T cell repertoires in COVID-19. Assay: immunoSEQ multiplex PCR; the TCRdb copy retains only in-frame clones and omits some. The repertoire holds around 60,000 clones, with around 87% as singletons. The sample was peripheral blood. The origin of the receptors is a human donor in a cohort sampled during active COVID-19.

This CDR3 is CASSPGTVPGSYNEQFF. CDR3 sequence (DNA): TGTGCCAGCAGCCCGGGGACAGTCCCGGGGTCCTACAATGAGCAGTTCTTC. The chain has TRBV9 and TRBJ2-1, with TRBD1 identical over 7 bases. CDR3 length: 17 residues. The germline V gene encodes CDR1 SGDLS and CDR2 YYNGEE. J lost 1 base, V lost 4 bases, and 11 bases had no gene match.

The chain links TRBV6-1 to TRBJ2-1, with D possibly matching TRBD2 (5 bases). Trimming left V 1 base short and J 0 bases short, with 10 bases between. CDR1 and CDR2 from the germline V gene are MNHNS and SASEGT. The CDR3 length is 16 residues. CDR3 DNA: TGTGCCAGCAGTGAAGACCGGAGCGGCTCCTACAATGAGCAGTTCTTC. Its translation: CASSEDRSGSYNEQFF.

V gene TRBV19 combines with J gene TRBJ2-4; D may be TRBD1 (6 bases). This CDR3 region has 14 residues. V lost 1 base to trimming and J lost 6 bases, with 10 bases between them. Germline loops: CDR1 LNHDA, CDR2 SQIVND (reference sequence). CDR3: CASSIGQGINIQYF. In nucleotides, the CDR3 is TGTGCCAGTAGTATAGGCCAGGGGATAAACATTCAGTACTTC. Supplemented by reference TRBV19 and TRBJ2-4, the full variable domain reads DGGITQSPKYLFRKEGQNVTLSCEQNLNHDAMYWYRQDPGQGLRLIYYSQIVNDFQKGDIAEGYSVSREKKESFPLTVTSAQKNPTAFYLCASSIGQGINIQYFGAGTRLSVL.

CDR3 coding DNA: TGCGCCGGCCAGCCCCAGCATTTT. It encodes CAGQPQHF. V gene TRBV10-1 combines with J gene TRBJ1-5; no clear D gene. The germline V gene has CDR1 WNHNN and CDR2 SYGVQD (reference sequence). Deletions cut 11 bases from V and 7 bases from J, with 3 bases between. This CDR3 has 8 residues.

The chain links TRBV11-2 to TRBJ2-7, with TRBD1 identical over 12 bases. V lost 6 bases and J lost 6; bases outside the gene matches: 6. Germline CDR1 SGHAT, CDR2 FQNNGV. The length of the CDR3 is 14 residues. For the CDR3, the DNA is TGTGCCAGCAGATCTAGGGACAGGGGGCGCGAGCAGTACTTC. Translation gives CASRSRDRGREQYF.

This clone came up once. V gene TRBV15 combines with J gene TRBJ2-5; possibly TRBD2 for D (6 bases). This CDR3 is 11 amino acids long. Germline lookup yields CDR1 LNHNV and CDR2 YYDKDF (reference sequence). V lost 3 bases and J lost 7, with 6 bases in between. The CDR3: CATSSGGTQYF. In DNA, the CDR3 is TGTGCCACCAGCAGCGGGGGGACCCAGTACTTC.

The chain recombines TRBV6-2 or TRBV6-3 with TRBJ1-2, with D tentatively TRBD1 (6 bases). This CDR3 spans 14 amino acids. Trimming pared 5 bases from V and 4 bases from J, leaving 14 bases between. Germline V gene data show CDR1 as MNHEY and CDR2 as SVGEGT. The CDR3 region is CASSPQTGPYGYTF. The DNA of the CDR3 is TGTGCCAGCAGTCCACAGACAGGCCCCTATGGCTACACCTTC.

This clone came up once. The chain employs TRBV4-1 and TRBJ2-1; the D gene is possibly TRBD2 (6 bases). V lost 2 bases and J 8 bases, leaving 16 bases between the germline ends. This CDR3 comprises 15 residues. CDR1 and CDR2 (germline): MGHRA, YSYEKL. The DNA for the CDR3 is TGCGCCAGCAGCCAACTTTCGGGAGTAGGTGATGAGCAGTTCTTC. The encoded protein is CASSQLSGVGDEQFF.

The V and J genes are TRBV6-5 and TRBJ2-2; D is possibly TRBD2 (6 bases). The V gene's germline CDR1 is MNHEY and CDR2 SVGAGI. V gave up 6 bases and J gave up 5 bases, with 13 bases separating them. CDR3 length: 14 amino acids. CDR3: CASSWGLSTGELFF. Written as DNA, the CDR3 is TGTGCCAGCAGCTGGGGACTTTCAACCGGGGAGCTGTTTTTT.

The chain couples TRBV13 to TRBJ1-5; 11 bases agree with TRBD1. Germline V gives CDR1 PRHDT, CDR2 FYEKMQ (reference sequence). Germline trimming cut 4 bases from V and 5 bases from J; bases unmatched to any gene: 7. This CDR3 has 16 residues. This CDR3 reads CASSWAGTGGDQPQHF. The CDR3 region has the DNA TGTGCCAGCAGCTGGGCCGGGACAGGGGGTGATCAGCCCCAGCATTTT.

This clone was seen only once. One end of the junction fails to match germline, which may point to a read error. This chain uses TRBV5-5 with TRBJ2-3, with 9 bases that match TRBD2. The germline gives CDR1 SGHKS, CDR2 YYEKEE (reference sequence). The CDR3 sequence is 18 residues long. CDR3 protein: CASRLVQLTSGLTDTQYF. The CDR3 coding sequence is TGTGCCAGCAGGTTGGTCCAGCTGACTAGCGGACTCACAGATACGCAGTATTTT. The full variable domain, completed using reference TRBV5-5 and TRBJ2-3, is DAGVTQSPTHLIKTRGQQVTLRCSPISGHKSVSWYQQVLGQGPQFIFQYYEKEERGRGNFPDRFSARQFPNYSSELNVNALLLGDSALYLCASRLVQLTSGLTDTQYFGPGTRLTVL.

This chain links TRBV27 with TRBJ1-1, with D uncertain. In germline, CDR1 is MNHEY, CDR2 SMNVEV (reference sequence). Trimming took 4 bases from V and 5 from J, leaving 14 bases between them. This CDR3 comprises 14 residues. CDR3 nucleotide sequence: TGTGCCAGCAGTTGGACTATCGGATATACTGAAGCTTTCTTT. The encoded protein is CASSWTIGYTEAFF.

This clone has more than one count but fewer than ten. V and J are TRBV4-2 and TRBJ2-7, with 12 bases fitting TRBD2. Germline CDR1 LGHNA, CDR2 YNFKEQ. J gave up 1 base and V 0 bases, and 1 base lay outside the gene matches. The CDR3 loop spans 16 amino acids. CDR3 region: CASSQEGTSGSYEQYF. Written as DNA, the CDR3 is TGTGCCAGCAGCCAAGAAGGGACTAGCGGGTCCTACGAGCAGTACTTC.

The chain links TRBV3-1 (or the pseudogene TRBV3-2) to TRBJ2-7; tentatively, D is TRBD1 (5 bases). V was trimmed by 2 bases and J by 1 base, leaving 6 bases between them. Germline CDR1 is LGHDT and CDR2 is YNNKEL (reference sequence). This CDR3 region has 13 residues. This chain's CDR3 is CASSQRGSYEQYF. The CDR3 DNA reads TGTGCCAGCAGCCAAAGGGGTTCCTACGAGCAGTACTTC.

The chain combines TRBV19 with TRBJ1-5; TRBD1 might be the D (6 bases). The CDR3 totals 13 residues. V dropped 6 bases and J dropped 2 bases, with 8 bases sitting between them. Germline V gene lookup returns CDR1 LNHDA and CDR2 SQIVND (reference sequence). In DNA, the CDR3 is TGTGCCAGTAGGGGGGCGGGCAATCAGCCCCAGCATTTT. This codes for CASRGAGNQPQHF.

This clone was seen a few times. CDR3 residues: CASSDSGSFRNEQFF. The CDR3 nucleotides read TGCGCCAGCAGCGATAGCGGGAGTTTTCGGAATGAGCAGTTCTTC. This rearrangement joins TRBV5-1 to TRBJ2-1; 9 nucleotides align to TRBD2. Losses at the gene ends were 4 bases for V and 7 bases for J; bases not matched to a gene: 9. In germline, CDR1 is SGHRS, CDR2 YFSETQ. This CDR3 has 15 amino acids.

The CDR3 loop is CASKGGGQGEQFF. The CDR3 nucleotides are TGTGCCAGTAAGGGGGGAGGGCAAGGAGAGCAGTTCTTC. The chain joins TRBV19 to TRBJ2-1; D is perhaps TRBD2 (7 bases). Germline CDR1 and CDR2: LNHDA and SQIVND (reference sequence). This CDR3 is built from 13 residues. V shed 7 bases and J shed 10 bases, with 17 bases lying between them.

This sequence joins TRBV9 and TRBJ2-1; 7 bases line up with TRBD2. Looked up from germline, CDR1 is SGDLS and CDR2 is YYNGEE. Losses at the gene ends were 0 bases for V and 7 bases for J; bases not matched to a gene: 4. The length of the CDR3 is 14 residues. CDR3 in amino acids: CASSVGLAENEQFF. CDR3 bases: TGTGCCAGCAGCGTAGGGCTAGCGGAGAATGAGCAGTTCTTC.

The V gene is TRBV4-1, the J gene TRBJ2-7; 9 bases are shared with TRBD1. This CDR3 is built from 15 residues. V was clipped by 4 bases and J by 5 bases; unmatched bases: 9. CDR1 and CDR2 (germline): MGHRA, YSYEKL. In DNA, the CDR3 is TGCGCCAGCAGCCTTACCGGGACAGGGTTAAACGAGCAGTACTTC. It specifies CASSLTGTGLNEQYF.

CDR3 sequence reads: CASSLSPQTGTNYGYTF. CDR3 coding DNA: TGTGCCAGCAGTTTATCCCCCCAAACCGGGACAAACTATGGCTACACCTTC. V gene TRBV28 combines with J gene TRBJ1-2; a weak D match, TRBD1 (6 bases). The length of the CDR3 is 17 residues. V was pared by 1 base and J by 2 bases, with 17 bases between. CDR1 and CDR2 from the germline V gene are MDHEN and SYDVKM.

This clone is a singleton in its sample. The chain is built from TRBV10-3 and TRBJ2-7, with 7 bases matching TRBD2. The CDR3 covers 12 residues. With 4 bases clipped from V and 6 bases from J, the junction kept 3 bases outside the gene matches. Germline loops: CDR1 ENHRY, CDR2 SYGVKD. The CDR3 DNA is TGTGCCATCAGTGGGCGGGAGCTCGAGCAGTACTTC. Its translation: CAISGRELEQYF.

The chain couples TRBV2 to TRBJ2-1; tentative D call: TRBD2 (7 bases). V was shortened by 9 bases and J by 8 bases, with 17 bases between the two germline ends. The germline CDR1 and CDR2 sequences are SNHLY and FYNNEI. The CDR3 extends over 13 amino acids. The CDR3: CARGGGATDEQFF. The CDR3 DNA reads TGTGCCAGGGGTGGGGGGGCCACGGATGAGCAGTTCTTC. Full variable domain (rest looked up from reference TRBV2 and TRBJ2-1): EPEVTQTPSHQVTQMGQEVILRCVPISNHLYFYWYRQILGQKVEFLVSFYNNEISEKSEIFDDQFSVERPDGSNFTLKIRSTKLEDSAMYFCARGGGATDEQFFGPGTRLTVL.

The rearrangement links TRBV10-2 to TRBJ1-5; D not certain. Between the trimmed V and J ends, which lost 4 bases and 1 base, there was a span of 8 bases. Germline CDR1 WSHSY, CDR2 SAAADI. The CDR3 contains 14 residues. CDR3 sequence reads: CASSAHPSNQPQHF. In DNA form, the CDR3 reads TGCGCCAGCAGTGCACACCCGAGCAATCAGCCCCAGCATTTT.

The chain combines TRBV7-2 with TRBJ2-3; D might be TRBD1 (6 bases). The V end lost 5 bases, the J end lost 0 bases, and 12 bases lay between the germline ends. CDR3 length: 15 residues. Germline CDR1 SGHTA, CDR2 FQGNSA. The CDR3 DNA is TGTGCCAGCAGCCTCGAGGGGGTTAGCACAGATACGCAGTATTTT. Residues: CASSLEGVSTDTQYF.

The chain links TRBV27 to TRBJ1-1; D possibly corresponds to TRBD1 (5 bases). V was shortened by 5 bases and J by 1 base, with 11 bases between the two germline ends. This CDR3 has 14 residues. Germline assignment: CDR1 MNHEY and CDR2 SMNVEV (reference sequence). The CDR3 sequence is CASSVTGRNTEAFF. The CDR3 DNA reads TGTGCCAGCAGTGTAACAGGTAGGAACACTGAAGCTTTCTTT.

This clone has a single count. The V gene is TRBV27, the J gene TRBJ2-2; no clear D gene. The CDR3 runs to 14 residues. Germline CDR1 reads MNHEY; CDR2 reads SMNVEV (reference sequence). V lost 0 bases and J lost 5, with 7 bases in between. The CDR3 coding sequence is TGTGCCAGCAGTTTATCGACTTCTACCGGGGAGCTGTTTTTT. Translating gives CASSLSTSTGELFF.

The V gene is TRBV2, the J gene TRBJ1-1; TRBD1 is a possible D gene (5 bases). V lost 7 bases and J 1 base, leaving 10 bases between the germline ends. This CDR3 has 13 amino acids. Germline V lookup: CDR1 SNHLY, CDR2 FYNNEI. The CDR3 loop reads CASIRQPNTEAFF. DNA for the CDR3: TGTGCCAGCATCCGACAGCCGAACACTGAAGCTTTCTTT. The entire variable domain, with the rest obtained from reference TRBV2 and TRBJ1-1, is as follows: EPEVTQTPSHQVTQMGQEVILRCVPISNHLYFYWYRQILGQKVEFLVSFYNNEISEKSEIFDDQFSVERPDGSNFTLKIRSTKLEDSAMYFCASIRQPNTEAFFGQGTRLTVV.

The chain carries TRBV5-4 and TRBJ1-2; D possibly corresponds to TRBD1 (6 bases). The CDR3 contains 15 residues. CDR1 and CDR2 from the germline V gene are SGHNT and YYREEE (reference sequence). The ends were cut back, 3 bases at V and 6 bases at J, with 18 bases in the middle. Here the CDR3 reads CASSSGTSIINGYTF. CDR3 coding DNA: TGTGCCAGCAGCTCCGGGACAAGCATAATTAATGGCTACACCTTC.

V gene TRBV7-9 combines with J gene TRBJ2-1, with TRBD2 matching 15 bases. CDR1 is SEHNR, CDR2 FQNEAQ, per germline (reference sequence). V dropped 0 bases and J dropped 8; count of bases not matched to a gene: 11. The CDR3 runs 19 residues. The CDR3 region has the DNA TGTGCCAGCAGCTTAGCCGGACTAGCGGGGGGGCCGGTCCTGGATGAGCAGTTCTTC. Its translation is CASSLAGLAGGPVLDEQFF.

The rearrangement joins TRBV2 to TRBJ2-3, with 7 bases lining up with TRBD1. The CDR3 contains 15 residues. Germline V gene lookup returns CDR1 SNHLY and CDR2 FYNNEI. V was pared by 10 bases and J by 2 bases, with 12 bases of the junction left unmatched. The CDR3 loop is CAIHTGEIDTDTQYF. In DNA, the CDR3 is TGTGCCATCCATACAGGGGAAATTGACACAGATACGCAGTATTTT.